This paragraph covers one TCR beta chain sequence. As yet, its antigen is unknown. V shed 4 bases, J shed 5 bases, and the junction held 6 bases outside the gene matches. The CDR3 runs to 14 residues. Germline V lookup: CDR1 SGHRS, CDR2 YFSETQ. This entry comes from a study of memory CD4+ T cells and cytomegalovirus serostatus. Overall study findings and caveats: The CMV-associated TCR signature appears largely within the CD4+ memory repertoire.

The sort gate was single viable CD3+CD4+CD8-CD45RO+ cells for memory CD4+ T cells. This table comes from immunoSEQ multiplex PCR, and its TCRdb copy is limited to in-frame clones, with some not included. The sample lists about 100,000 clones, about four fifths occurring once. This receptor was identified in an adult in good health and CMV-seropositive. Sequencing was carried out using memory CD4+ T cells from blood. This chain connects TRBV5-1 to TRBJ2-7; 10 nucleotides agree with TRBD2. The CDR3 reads CASSRGLAMDEQYF. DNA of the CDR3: TGCGCCAGCAGCCGGGGACTAGCGATGGACGAGCAGTACTTC.